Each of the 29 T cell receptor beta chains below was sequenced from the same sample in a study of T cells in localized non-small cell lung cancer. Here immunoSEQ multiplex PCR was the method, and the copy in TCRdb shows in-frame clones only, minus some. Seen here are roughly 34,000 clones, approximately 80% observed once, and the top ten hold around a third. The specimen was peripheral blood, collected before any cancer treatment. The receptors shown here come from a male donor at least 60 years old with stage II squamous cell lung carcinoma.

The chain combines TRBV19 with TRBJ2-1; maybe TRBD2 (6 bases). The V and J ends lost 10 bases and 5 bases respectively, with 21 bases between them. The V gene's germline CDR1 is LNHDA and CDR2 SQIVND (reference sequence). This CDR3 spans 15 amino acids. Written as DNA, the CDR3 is TGTGCCACACAACGGCTTGGCGGGACCCACAATGAGCAGTTCTTC. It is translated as CATQRLGGTHNEQFF.

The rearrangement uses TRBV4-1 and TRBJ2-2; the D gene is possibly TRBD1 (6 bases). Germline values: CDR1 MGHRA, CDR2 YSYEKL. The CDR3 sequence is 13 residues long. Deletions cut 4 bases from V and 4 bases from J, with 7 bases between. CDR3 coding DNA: TGCGCCAGCAGCCGGGACATCACCGGGGAGCTGTTTTTT. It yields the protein CASSRDITGELFF.

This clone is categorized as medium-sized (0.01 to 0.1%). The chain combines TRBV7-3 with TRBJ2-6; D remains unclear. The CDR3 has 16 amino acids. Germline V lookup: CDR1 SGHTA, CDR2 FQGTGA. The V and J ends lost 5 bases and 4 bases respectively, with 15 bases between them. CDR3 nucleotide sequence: TGTGCCAGCAGCCATTCCCTTGAGGCAGGGGCCAACGTCCTGACTTTC. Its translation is CASSHSLEAGANVLTF.

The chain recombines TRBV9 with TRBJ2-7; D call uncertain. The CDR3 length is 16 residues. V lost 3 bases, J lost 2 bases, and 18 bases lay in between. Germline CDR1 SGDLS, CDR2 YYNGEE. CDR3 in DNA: TGTGCCAGCAGCGGTGGGCGATCCCTGCCAGCCTACGAGCAGTACTTC. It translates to CASSGGRSLPAYEQYF.

The CDR3, as DNA: TGTGCCAGCAGTGGAGTCGGGACAGGCACGAATGAGCAGTTCTTC. Translation gives CASSGVGTGTNEQFF. The rearrangement joins TRBV6-1 to TRBJ2-1, with TRBD1 identical over 8 bases. Germline trimming cut 4 bases from V and 7 bases from J; bases unmatched to any gene: 9. The germline V gene has CDR1 MNHNS and CDR2 SASEGT. CDR3 size: 15 residues.

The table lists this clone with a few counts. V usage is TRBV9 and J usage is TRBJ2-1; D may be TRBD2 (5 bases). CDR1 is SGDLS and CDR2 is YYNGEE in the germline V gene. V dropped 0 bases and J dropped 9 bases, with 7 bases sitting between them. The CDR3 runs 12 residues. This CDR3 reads CASSVDEGEQFF. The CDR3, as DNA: TGTGCCAGCAGCGTAGACGAGGGTGAGCAGTTCTTC.

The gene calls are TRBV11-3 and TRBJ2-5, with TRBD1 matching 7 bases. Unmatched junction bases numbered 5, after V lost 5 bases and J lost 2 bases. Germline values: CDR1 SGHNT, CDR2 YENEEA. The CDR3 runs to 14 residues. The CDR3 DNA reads TGTGCCAGCAGCCCGCAGGGACAGCAAGAGACCCAGTACTTC. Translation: CASSPQGQQETQYF.

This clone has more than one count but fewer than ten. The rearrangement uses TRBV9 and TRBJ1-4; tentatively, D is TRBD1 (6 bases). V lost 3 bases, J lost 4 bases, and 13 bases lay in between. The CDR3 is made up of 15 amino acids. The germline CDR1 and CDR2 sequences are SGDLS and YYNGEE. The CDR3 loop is CASSEGGDLNEKLFF. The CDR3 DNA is TGTGCCAGCAGCGAGGGGGGAGACCTTAATGAAAAACTGTTTTTT.

The CDR3 DNA sequence: TGTGCCAGCAGTTTGTGGCAGGGACCGGGGGTCGGGACCCTCCACTTT. Residues: CASSLWQGPGVGTLHF. The chain links TRBV28 to TRBJ1-6, with D possibly TRBD1 on 5 matching bases. Germline CDR1 is MDHEN and CDR2 is SYDVKM. Between the trimmed V and J ends, which lost 3 bases and 14 bases, there was a span of 23 bases. This CDR3 is 16 amino acids long.

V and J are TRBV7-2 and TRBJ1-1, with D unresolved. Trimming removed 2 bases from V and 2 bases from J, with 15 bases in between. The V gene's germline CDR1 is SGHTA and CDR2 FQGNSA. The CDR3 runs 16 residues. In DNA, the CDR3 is TGTGCCAGCAGCTTAAGGTTGAGAAGACGAAACACTGAAGCTTTCTTT. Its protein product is CASSLRLRRRNTEAFF.

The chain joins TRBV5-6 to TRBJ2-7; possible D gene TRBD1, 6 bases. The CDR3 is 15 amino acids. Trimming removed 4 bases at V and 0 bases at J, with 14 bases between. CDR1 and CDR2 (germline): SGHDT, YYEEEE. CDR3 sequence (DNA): TGTGCCAGCAGCCCAGGGGTTACCGTCTCCTACGAGCAGTACTTC. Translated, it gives CASSPGVTVSYEQYF.

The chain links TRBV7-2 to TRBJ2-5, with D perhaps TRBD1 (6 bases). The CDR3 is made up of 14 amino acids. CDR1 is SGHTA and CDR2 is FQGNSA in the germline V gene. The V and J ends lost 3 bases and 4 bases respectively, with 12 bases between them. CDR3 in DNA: TGTGCCAGCAGCTTTGCGACAGGACGAGAGACCCAGTACTTC. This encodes CASSFATGRETQYF.

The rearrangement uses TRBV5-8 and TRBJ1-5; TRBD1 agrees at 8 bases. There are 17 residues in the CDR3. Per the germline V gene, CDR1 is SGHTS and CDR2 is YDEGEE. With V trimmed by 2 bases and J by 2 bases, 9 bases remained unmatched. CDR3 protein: CASSLVRTGGRNQPQHF. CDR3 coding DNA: TGTGCCAGCAGCTTAGTGCGTACAGGGGGGCGCAATCAGCCCCAGCATTTT. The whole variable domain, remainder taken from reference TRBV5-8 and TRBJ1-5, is EAGVTQSPTHLIKTRGQQATLRCSPISGHTSVYWYQQALGLGLQFLLWYDEGEERNRGNFPPRFSGRQFPNYSSELNVNALELEDSALYLCASSLVRTGGRNQPQHFGDGTRLSIL.

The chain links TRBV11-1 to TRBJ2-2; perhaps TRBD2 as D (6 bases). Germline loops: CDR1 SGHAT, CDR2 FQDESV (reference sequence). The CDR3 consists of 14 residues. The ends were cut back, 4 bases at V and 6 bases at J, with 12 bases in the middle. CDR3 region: CASSWGLDAGELFF. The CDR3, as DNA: TGTGCCAGCAGCTGGGGACTCGATGCCGGGGAGCTGTTTTTT. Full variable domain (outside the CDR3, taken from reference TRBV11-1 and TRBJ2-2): EAEVAQSPRYKITEKSQAVAFWCDPISGHATLYWYRQILGQGPELLVQFQDESVVDDSQLPKDRFSAERLKGVDSTLKIQPAELGDSAMYLCASSWGLDAGELFFGEGSRLTVL.

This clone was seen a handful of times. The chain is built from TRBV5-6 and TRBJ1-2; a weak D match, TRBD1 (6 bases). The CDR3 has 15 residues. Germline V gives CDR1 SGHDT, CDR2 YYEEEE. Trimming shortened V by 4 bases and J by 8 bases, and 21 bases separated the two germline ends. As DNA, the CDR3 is TGTGCCAGCAGCCCTTTTGCGGGGGGCGCTTCCGGCTACACCTTC. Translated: CASSPFAGGASGYTF.

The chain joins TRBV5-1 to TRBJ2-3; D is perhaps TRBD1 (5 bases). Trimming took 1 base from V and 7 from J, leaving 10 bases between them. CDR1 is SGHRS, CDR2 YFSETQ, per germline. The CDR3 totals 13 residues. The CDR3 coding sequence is TGCGCCAGCAGCTTGTTTGGACAAAATACGCAGTATTTT. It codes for CASSLFGQNTQYF.

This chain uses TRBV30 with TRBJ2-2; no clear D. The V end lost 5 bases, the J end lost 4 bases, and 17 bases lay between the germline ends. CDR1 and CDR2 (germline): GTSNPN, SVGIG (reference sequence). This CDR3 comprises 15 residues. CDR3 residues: CAWFLQKLGTGELFF. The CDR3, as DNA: TGTGCCTGGTTCCTTCAAAAATTAGGCACCGGGGAGCTGTTTTTT. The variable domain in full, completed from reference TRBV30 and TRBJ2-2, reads SQTIHQWPATLVQPVGSPLSLECTVEGTSNPNLYWYRQAAGRGLQLLFYSVGIGQISSEVPQNLSASRPQDRQFILSSKKLLLSDSGFYLCAWFLQKLGTGELFFGEGSRLTVL.

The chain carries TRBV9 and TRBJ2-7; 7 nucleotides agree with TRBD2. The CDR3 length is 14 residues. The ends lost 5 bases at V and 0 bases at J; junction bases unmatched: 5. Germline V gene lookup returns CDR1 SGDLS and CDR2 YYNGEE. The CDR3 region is CASSESGDSYEQYF. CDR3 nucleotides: TGTGCCAGCAGTGAAAGCGGGGACTCCTACGAGCAGTACTTC. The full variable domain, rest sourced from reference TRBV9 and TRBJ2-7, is DSGVTQTPKHLITATGQRVTLRCSPRSGDLSVYWYQQSLDQGLQFLIQYYNGEERAKGNILERFSAQQFPDLHSELNLSSLELGDSALYFCASSESGDSYEQYFGPGTRLTVT.

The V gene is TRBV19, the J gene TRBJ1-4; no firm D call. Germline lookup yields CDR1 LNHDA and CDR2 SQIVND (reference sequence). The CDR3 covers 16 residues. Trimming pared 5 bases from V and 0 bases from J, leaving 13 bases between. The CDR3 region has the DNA TGTGCCAGTAGTGATAGACTTGGACCAACTAATGAAAAACTGTTTTTT. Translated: CASSDRLGPTNEKLFF.

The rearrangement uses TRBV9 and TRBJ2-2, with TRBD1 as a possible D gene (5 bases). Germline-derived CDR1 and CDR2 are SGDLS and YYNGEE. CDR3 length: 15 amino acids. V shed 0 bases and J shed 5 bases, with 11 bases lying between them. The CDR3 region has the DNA TGTGCCAGCAGCGTAGGCAGGGCTGGAACCGGGGAGCTGTTTTTT. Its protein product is CASSVGRAGTGELFF.

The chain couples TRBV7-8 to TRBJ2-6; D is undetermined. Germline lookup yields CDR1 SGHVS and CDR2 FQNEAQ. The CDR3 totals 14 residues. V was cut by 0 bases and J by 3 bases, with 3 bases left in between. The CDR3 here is CASSLAYGANVLTF. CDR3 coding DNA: TGTGCCAGCAGCTTAGCGTATGGGGCCAACGTCCTGACTTTC.

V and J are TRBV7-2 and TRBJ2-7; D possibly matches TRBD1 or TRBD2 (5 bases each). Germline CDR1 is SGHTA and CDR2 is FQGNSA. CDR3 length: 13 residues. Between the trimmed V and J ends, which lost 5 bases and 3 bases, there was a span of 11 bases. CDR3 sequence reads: CASSLWDGYEQYF. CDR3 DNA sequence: TGTGCCAGCAGCCTTTGGGACGGCTACGAGCAGTACTTC. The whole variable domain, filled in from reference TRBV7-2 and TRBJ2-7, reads GAGVSQSPSNKVTEKGKDVELRCDPISGHTALYWYRQSLGQGLEFLIYFQGNSAPDKSGLPSDRFSAERTGGSVSTLTIQRTQQEDSAVYLCASSLWDGYEQYFGPGTRLTVT.

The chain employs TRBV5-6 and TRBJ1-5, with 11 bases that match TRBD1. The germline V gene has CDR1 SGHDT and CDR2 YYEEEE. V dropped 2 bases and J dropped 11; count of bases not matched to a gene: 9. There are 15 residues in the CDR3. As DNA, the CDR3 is TGTGCCAGCAGCTTCGGGGGACAGGGGGTTGGAGCCCAGCATTTT. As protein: CASSFGGQGVGAQHF.

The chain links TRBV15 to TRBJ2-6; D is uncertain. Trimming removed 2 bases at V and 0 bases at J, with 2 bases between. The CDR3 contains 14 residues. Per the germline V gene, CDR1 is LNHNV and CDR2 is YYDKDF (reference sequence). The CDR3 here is CATSRRSGANVLTF. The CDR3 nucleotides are TGTGCCACCAGCAGACGCTCTGGGGCCAACGTCCTGACTTTC.

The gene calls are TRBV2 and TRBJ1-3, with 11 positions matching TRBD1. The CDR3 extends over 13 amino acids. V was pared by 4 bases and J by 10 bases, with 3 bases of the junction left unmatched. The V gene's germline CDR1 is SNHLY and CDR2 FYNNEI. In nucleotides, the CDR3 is TGTGCCAGCAGTGCGGACAGGGGGCGAACCATATATTTT. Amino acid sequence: CASSADRGRTIYF. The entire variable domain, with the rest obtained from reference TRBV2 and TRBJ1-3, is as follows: EPEVTQTPSHQVTQMGQEVILRCVPISNHLYFYWYRQILGQKVEFLVSFYNNEISEKSEIFDDQFSVERPDGSNFTLKIRSTKLEDSAMYFCASSADRGRTIYFGEGSWLTVV.

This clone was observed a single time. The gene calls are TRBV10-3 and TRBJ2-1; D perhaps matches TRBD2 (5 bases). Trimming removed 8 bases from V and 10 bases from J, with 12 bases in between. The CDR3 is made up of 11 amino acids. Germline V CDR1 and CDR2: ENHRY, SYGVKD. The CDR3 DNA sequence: TGTGCCATCGGGAACGGAGGCGAGCAGTTCTTC. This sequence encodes CAIGNGGEQFF.

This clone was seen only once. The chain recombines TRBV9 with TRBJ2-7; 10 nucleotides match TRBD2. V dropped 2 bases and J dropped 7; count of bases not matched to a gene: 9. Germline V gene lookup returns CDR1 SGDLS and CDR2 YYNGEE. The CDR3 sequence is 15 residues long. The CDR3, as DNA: TGTGCCAGCAGCGTTAGCGGGGGGATGACGGAGGAGCAGTACTTC. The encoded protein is CASSVSGGMTEEQYF. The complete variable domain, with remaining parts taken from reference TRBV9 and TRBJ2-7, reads DSGVTQTPKHLITATGQRVTLRCSPRSGDLSVYWYQQSLDQGLQFLIQYYNGEERAKGNILERFSAQQFPDLHSELNLSSLELGDSALYFCASSVSGGMTEEQYFGPGTRLTVT.

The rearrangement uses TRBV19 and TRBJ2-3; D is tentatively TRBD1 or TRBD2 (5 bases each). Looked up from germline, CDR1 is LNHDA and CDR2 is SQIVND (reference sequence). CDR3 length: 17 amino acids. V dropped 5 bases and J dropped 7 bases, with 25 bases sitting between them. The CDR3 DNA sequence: TGTGCCAGTAGTCCCCGGGTTAACTTGGGACCGACTAATACGCAGTATTTT. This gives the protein CASSPRVNLGPTNTQYF.

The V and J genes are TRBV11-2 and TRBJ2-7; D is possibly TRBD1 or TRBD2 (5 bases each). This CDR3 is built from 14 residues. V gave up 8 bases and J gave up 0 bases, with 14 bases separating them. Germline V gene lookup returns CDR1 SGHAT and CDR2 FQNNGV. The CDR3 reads CASLGAFSSYEQYF. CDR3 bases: TGTGCCAGCCTCGGGGCGTTTTCCTCCTACGAGCAGTACTTC.